The following is a T cell receptor beta chain sequence with its context. Its antigen is as yet unknown. V dropped 5 bases and J dropped 5; count of bases not matched to a gene: 10. Germline V lookup: CDR1 LNHDA, CDR2 SQIVND (reference sequence). The length of the CDR3 is 16 residues. Profiled with immunoSEQ multiplex PCR; TCRdb holds only in-frame clones, not every one. Among around 60,000 clones listed, about 91% were seen once. This sample stems from a study of OX40 agonist ivuxolimab in advanced cancers. Study-wide findings and caveats: CD8+ T cells (on average) carried more expanded clones than CD4+ T cells.

This clonotype originated in an adult with an advanced solid tumor such as melanoma, head and neck, liver or kidney cancer. The V and J genes are TRBV19 and TRBJ1-5; 9 nucleotides line up with TRBD1. The source was CD4+ or CD8+ T cells sorted from blood, collected in a trial of the OX40 agonist ivuxolimab. CDR3 region: CASSVAGQGDHQPQHF. DNA for the CDR3: TGTGCCAGTAGTGTCGCGGGACAGGGAGACCATCAGCCCCAGCATTTT. The full variable domain, rest sourced from reference TRBV19 and TRBJ1-5, is DGGITQSPKYLFRKEGQNVTLSCEQNLNHDAMYWYRQDPGQGLRLIYYSQIVNDFQKGDIAEGYSVSREKKESFPLTVTSAQKNPTAFYLCASSVAGQGDHQPQHFGDGTRLSIL.